These 27 T cell receptor beta chains share one sample of origin, sequenced in a study of shared clonotypes between healthy human individuals. Clones were read by immunoSEQ multiplex PCR, and TCRdb kept only the in-frame ones, dropping some. The sample has about 1.1 million clones; around three quarters are singletons. The sample was memory CD4+ T cells from PBMCs. Stated subset: CD45RA-negative fraction. The receptors were gathered from a man between 18 and 35 years old in good health. Some clones in this sample may be carry-over from other donors' samples.

V usage is TRBV5-1 and J usage is TRBJ2-3; 8 bases are shared with TRBD2. The CDR3 contains 17 residues. V was pared by 2 bases and J by 9 bases, with 17 bases of the junction left unmatched. Germline lookup yields CDR1 SGHRS and CDR2 YFSETQ. CDR3: CASSFSFVAGTQGTQYF. The CDR3 DNA sequence: TGCGCCAGCAGCTTCTCGTTTGTAGCGGGGACTCAAGGGACGCAGTATTTT.

The chain carries TRBV18 and TRBJ1-5; D unresolved. The CDR3 runs to 14 residues. Germline CDR1 is KGHSH and CDR2 is LQKENI. The ends were cut back, 2 bases at V and 0 bases at J, with 5 bases in the middle. The CDR3 DNA reads TGTGCCAGCTCACCATCCTATAGCAATCAGCCCCAGCATTTT. Amino acid sequence: CASSPSYSNQPQHF.

The chain carries TRBV12-5 and TRBJ2-3; D ambiguous. Germline V gives CDR1 LGHNT, CDR2 FRNRAP. Trimming pared 5 bases from V and 5 bases from J, leaving 8 bases between. The CDR3 loop spans 12 amino acids. The CDR3 DNA follows: TGTGCTAGTGGTCTGACGGAAGATACGCAGTATTTT. Protein product: CASGLTEDTQYF.

The V and J genes are TRBV27 and TRBJ2-1; 10 nucleotides match TRBD2. V lost 2 bases to trimming and J lost 7 bases; unmatched junction nucleotides: 5. This CDR3 spans 15 amino acids. Germline V gives CDR1 MNHEY, CDR2 SMNVEV (reference sequence). CDR3 coding DNA: TGTGCCAGCAGTTTAGGGAGCGGGAGGGTTAATGAGCAGTTCTTC. As protein: CASSLGSGRVNEQFF.

The V gene is TRBV2, the J gene TRBJ2-5; TRBD2 matches at 7 bases. J gave up 5 bases and V 10 bases, and 16 bases lay outside the gene matches. This CDR3 has 15 amino acids. Per germline, CDR1 SNHLY and CDR2 FYNNEI. The CDR3 here is CATIRPVGGKETQYF. Written as DNA, the CDR3 is TGTGCCACCATCCGCCCCGTGGGGGGGAAGGAGACCCAGTACTTC.

V usage is TRBV7-9 and J usage is TRBJ1-6, with D possibly matching TRBD1 (5 bases). V lost 3 bases to trimming and J lost 2 bases, with 8 bases between them. This CDR3 comprises 15 residues. CDR1 SEHNR and CDR2 FQNEAQ come from the germline V gene (reference sequence). This chain's CDR3 is CASSFGGTYNSPLHF. CDR3 coding DNA: TGTGCCAGCAGCTTTGGGGGGACCTATAATTCACCCCTCCACTTT.

V is TRBV18 and J is TRBJ1-2, with D hard to call. Germline CDR1 is KGHSH and CDR2 is LQKENI. CDR3 length: 13 amino acids. Trimming removed 4 bases at V and 6 bases at J, with 12 bases between. The CDR3 reads CASSLLLRDGYTF. As DNA, the CDR3 is TGTGCCAGCTCACTTCTCCTAAGGGATGGCTACACCTTC. Full variable domain (missing parts from reference TRBV18 and TRBJ1-2): NAGVMQNPRHLVRRRGQEARLRCSPMKGHSHVYWYRQLPEEGLKFMVYLQKENIIDESGMPKERFSAEFPKEGPSILRIQQVVRGDSAAYFCASSLLLRDGYTFGSGTRLTVV.

The chain employs TRBV11-3 and TRBJ2-1; D is undetermined. CDR1 is SGHNT and CDR2 is YENEEA in the germline V gene. This CDR3 spans 12 amino acids. V gave up 1 base and J gave up 10 bases, with 8 bases separating them. CDR3 sequence (DNA): TGTGCCAGCAGCTTAGTAGCCGAAGAGCAGTTCTTC. It specifies CASSLVAEEQFF.

This clone has a count of ten or more. The chain combines TRBV4-1 with TRBJ1-3; the D gene is possibly TRBD1 (5 bases). This CDR3 is 16 amino acids long. Trimming stripped 3 bases from V and 2 bases from J, with 14 bases between. In germline, CDR1 is MGHRA, CDR2 YSYEKL. The CDR3 nucleotides are TGCGCCAGCAGCCATGCGGGACCGCGGGCTGGAAACACCATATATTTT. Translating it yields CASSHAGPRAGNTIYF.

The chain links TRBV6-1 to TRBJ1-1, with TRBD1 matching 7 bases. CDR1 MNHNS and CDR2 SASEGT come from the germline V gene. The length of the CDR3 is 14 residues. With 5 bases clipped from V and 10 bases from J, the junction kept 13 bases outside the gene matches. CDR3 in amino acids: CASSPRQGRVAAFF. For the CDR3, the DNA is TGTGCCAGCAGTCCTCGACAGGGCAGGGTTGCAGCTTTCTTT.

The chain employs TRBV27 and TRBJ2-3, with D possibly called TRBD1 or TRBD2 (5 bases each). Germline V gives CDR1 MNHEY, CDR2 SMNVEV (reference sequence). The CDR3 runs 14 residues. V lost 3 bases and J 0 bases, leaving 7 bases between the germline ends. CDR3 loop: CASSFWDSTDTQYF. The CDR3 DNA follows: TGTGCCAGCAGTTTTTGGGACAGCACAGATACGCAGTATTTT.

The chain carries TRBV7-2 and TRBJ1-2, with TRBD1 as a possible D gene (6 bases). This CDR3 is built from 12 residues. Germline V CDR1 and CDR2: SGHTA, FQGNSA. The V end was cut by 1 base, the J end by 8 bases, with 8 bases between. In DNA, the CDR3 is TGTGCCAGCAGCTTAGGAAGGGGGGGCTACACCTTC. Amino acids: CASSLGRGGYTF.

The rearrangement uses TRBV10-3 and TRBJ2-5; 7 nucleotides line up with TRBD2. The germline gives CDR1 ENHRY, CDR2 SYGVKD. The ends lost 10 bases at V and 5 bases at J; junction bases unmatched: 16. CDR3 length: 15 amino acids. For the CDR3, the DNA is TGTGCCACCGGGGGGAAAGGAGGTTCGGTCGAGACCCAGTACTTC. Amino acids: CATGGKGGSVETQYF.

CDR3 coding DNA: TGTGCCAGCTTCCCCCGGCAGGGGAGCAATCAGCCCCAGCATTTT. Its translation is CASFPRQGSNQPQHF. The chain has TRBV6-6 and TRBJ1-5, with D possibly being TRBD1 (6 bases). The germline V gene encodes CDR1 MNHNY and CDR2 SVGAGI (reference sequence). This CDR3 is 15 amino acids long. The V end was cut by 8 bases, the J end by 1 base, with 15 bases between.

The chain has TRBV11-3 and TRBJ2-5, with 9 bases that match TRBD2. V was clipped by 5 bases and J by 4 bases; unmatched bases: 5. The germline V gene encodes CDR1 SGHNT and CDR2 YENEEA. This CDR3 has 14 residues. CDR3 loop: CASSPAGGGETQYF. The CDR3 DNA reads as TGTGCCAGCAGCCCAGCGGGAGGTGGAGAGACCCAGTACTTC.

As concerns this clone: The same CDR3 can be traced to other DNA sequences in this sample. This chain's CDR3 is CASSLEGSNTEAFF. As DNA, the CDR3 is TGTGCCAGCAGCTTAGAGGGTTCGAACACTGAAGCTTTCTTT. V and J are TRBV7-9 and TRBJ1-1; D is unresolved. This CDR3 comprises 14 residues. V lost 1 base to trimming and J lost 1 base, with 7 bases between them. The germline V gene encodes CDR1 SEHNR and CDR2 FQNEAQ (reference sequence).

The chain carries TRBV6-5 and TRBJ2-1, with D maybe TRBD1 (6 bases). The CDR3 runs to 15 residues. The ends were cut back, 4 bases at V and 2 bases at J, with 12 bases in the middle. The germline V gene has CDR1 MNHEY and CDR2 SVGAGI. The CDR3 loop reads CASSSTGATYNEQFF. DNA of the CDR3: TGTGCCAGCAGTTCGACAGGAGCCACCTACAATGAGCAGTTCTTC.

Regarding this clone: The same CDR3 is also encoded by other DNA sequences in this sample. J is TRBJ2-7 and V is TRBV6-5; maybe TRBD2 (5 bases). Germline loops: CDR1 MNHEY, CDR2 SVGAGI. The CDR3 totals 13 residues. Trimming cost V 5 bases and J 2 bases, with 10 bases left between them. CDR3 sequence reads: CASSRTGTYEQYF. As DNA, the CDR3 is TGTGCCAGCAGTAGGACGGGAACCTACGAGCAGTACTTC.

The rearrangement links TRBV2 to TRBJ2-5; D is tentatively TRBD1 or TRBD2 (5 bases each). The V end was cut by 6 bases, the J end by 4 bases, with 9 bases between. The CDR3 extends over 12 amino acids. Germline CDR1 SNHLY, CDR2 FYNNEI. CDR3 DNA: TGTGCCAGCAGGGGGGTTGCAGAGACCCAGTACTTC. Encoded protein: CASRGVAETQYF.

The V gene is TRBV6-5, the J gene TRBJ1-1, with D unresolved. V dropped 2 bases and J dropped 7 bases, with 14 bases sitting between them. This CDR3 spans 14 amino acids. CDR1 MNHEY and CDR2 SVGAGI come from the germline V gene. The CDR3 region is CASSYQADLGEAFF. CDR3 in DNA: TGTGCCAGCAGTTACCAGGCCGACCTTGGTGAAGCTTTCTTT.

V is TRBV10-3 and J is TRBJ2-3, with a weak D call TRBD2 (6 bases). Trimming shortened V by 11 bases and J by 0 bases, and 15 bases separated the two germline ends. The germline V gene has CDR1 ENHRY and CDR2 SYGVKD. CDR3 length: 14 residues. CDR3 residues: CAVGLGTSTDTQYF. For the CDR3, the DNA is TGTGCCGTAGGCCTCGGGACTAGCACAGATACGCAGTATTTT.

The chain joins TRBV27 to TRBJ2-7; 9 bases agree with TRBD1. CDR1 and CDR2 from the germline V gene are MNHEY and SMNVEV (reference sequence). The CDR3 runs to 14 residues. J lost 11 bases, V lost 5 bases, and 13 bases had no gene match. The CDR3 DNA sequence: TGTGCCAGCAGTCAAACCCTACAGGGGGCGAGGGAGTACTTC. Its protein is CASSQTLQGAREYF.

The J gene is TRBJ2-1, the V gene TRBV7-6, with TRBD2 matching 7 bases. The V segment lost 4 bases and the J segment 7 bases; nucleotides outside the gene matches: 7. This CDR3 spans 14 amino acids. CDR1 SGHVS and CDR2 FNYEAQ come from the germline V gene. In DNA form, the CDR3 reads TGTGCCAGCAGCTCAGGGAGGGCCTGGAATGAGCAGTTCTTC. Translated: CASSSGRAWNEQFF.

The chain employs TRBV30 and TRBJ2-6; D might be TRBD1 (5 bases). Per the germline V gene, CDR1 is GTSNPN and CDR2 is SVGIG (reference sequence). There are 18 residues in the CDR3. With 0 bases removed from V and 3 bases from J, the gap between germline ends came to 18 bases. CDR3 residues: CAWSVGHGVFDGANVLTF. The CDR3 DNA sequence: TGTGCCTGGAGTGTAGGACATGGAGTTTTTGATGGGGCCAACGTCCTGACTTTC. Full variable domain (missing parts from reference TRBV30 and TRBJ2-6): SQTIHQWPATLVQPVGSPLSLECTVEGTSNPNLYWYRQAAGRGLQLLFYSVGIGQISSEVPQNLSASRPQDRQFILSSKKLLLSDSGFYLCAWSVGHGVFDGANVLTFGAGSRLTVL.

This chain uses TRBV15 with TRBJ2-7; a possible D gene is TRBD2 (5 bases). Trimming left V 3 bases short and J 4 bases short, with 10 bases between. The germline gives CDR1 LNHNV, CDR2 YYDKDF (reference sequence). The CDR3 totals 13 residues. CDR3 loop: CATSSQRTYEQYF. Here the CDR3 DNA reads TGTGCCACCAGCAGTCAGAGGACTTACGAGCAGTACTTC.

The chain uses TRBV20-1 and TRBJ2-3, with D hard to call. Per the germline V gene, CDR1 is DFQATT and CDR2 is SNEGSKA (reference sequence). This CDR3 region has 11 residues. Between the trimmed V and J ends, which lost 6 bases and 4 bases, there was a span of 8 bases. CDR3 DNA sequence: TGCAGTGCAGGGAACGCAGATACGCAGTATTTT. Its protein is CSAGNADTQYF.

V usage is TRBV19 and J usage is TRBJ2-3; possibly TRBD1 for D (5 bases). Trimming shortened V by 4 bases and J by 0 bases, and 14 bases separated the two germline ends. The CDR3 has 16 amino acids. Germline CDR1 is LNHDA and CDR2 is SQIVND (reference sequence). DNA for the CDR3: TGTGCCAGTAGTAACCGACAGAGAACTAGCACAGATACGCAGTATTTT. Translating gives CASSNRQRTSTDTQYF.